These 32 T cell receptor beta chains share one sample of origin, sequenced in a study of preoperative IRX-2 immunotherapy in early breast cancer. This sample's treatment: preoperative locoregional IRX-2 cytokine immunotherapy. Produced via immunoSEQ multiplex PCR; TCRdb's table is partial and in-frame only. Found here are over 35,000 clones, over 85% of them singletons; the top ten hold roughly 1.5%. Sequencing used tumor tissue, obtained after IRX-2 immunotherapy. These receptors were taken from a human donor with breast cancer.

This clone was observed a single time. The chain employs TRBV6-5 and TRBJ1-1, with D perhaps matching TRBD1 (5 bases). With 6 bases removed from V and 1 base from J, the gap between germline ends came to 9 bases. The CDR3 spans 13 residues. CDR1 and CDR2 from the germline V gene are MNHEY and SVGAGI. The CDR3 loop reads CASSSGRNTEAFF. The CDR3 region has the DNA TGTGCCAGCAGCTCGGGACGGAACACTGAAGCTTTCTTT.

On this clone itself: Other DNA sequences in the sample encode the same CDR3. The genes are TRBV14 and TRBJ2-7; the match to TRBD2 covers 8 bases. This CDR3 has 14 residues. Trimming removed 2 bases from V and 2 bases from J; junction bases left unmatched: 2. CDR1 and CDR2 from the germline V gene are SGHDN and FVKESK. Here the CDR3 DNA reads TGTGCCAGCAGCCAACAGGGACTAGCCTACGAGCAGTACTTC. It encodes CASSQQGLAYEQYF.

This rearrangement joins TRBV23-1 to TRBJ2-7; D gene ambiguous. TRBV23-1 is an open reading frame whose function is uncertain. The V end was cut by 4 bases, the J end by 5 bases, with 12 bases between. The CDR3 has 13 amino acids. The CDR3 sequence is CASSRGRLHEQYF. CDR3 coding DNA: TGCGCCAGCAGTCGTGGCAGGCTGCACGAGCAGTACTTC.

In DNA, the CDR3 is TGTGCCAGCAGTCCCCGCCCAGGGGCGCAGGGCTACACCTTC. It translates to CASSPRPGAQGYTF. The V gene is TRBV27, the J gene TRBJ1-2; perhaps TRBD1 as D (6 bases). V was shortened by 5 bases and J by 8 bases, with 18 bases between the two germline ends. The CDR3 extends over 14 amino acids. Germline CDR1 is MNHEY and CDR2 is SMNVEV (reference sequence).

The count of this clone is one. This rearrangement joins TRBV28 to TRBJ1-1, with TRBD1 identical over 7 bases. The V and J ends lost 4 bases and 11 bases, in that order; junction bases with no gene match: 13. This CDR3 comprises 14 residues. Germline-derived CDR1 and CDR2 are MDHEN and SYDVKM. Here the CDR3 DNA reads TGTGCCAGCAGTTCAGGACAGGACCCGACGCGGGCTTTCTTT. It specifies CASSSGQDPTRAFF.

J is TRBJ2-6 and V is TRBV5-1; weak D call: TRBD1 (7 bases). The CDR3 consists of 20 residues. Trimming cost V 0 bases and J 0 bases, with 19 bases left between them. Looked up from germline, CDR1 is SGHRS and CDR2 is YFSETQ. The CDR3 sequence: CASSLVGGQNINSGANVLTF. The CDR3 DNA sequence: TGCGCCAGCAGCTTGGTGGGGGGACAGAACATCAACTCTGGGGCCAACGTCCTGACTTTC.

This rearrangement joins TRBV4-3 to TRBJ1-4, with a weak D call TRBD1 (5 bases). This CDR3 has 15 residues. Trimming stripped 3 bases from V and 3 bases from J, with 11 bases between. Germline V gene lookup returns CDR1 LGHNA and CDR2 YSLEER. This chain's CDR3 is CASSQFRAPNEKLFF. The CDR3, as DNA: TGCGCCAGCAGCCAGTTCAGGGCTCCTAATGAAAAACTGTTTTTT.

This chain connects TRBV19 to TRBJ1-2, with a weak D call TRBD1 (6 bases). The CDR3 is 13 amino acids. The germline V gene has CDR1 LNHDA and CDR2 SQIVND (reference sequence). V lost 6 bases and J lost 11, with 19 bases in between. CDR3 residues: CASSLPRTDHYTF. CDR3 DNA: TGTGCCAGTAGCTTGCCCCGGACAGACCATTACACCTTC.

DNA for the CDR3: TGCGCCAGCAGCCGACAGGGGGCGAGGGAAGCTTTCTTT. Its protein product is CASSRQGAREAFF. The chain recombines TRBV5-1 with TRBJ1-1; 10 nucleotides agree with TRBD1. The germline V gene encodes CDR1 SGHRS and CDR2 YFSETQ. Germline trimming cut 4 bases from V and 8 bases from J; bases unmatched to any gene: 5. The CDR3 loop spans 13 amino acids.

V and J are TRBV9 and TRBJ2-5, with D possibly matching TRBD2 (6 bases). Trimming cost V 0 bases and J 5 bases, with 14 bases left between them. CDR3 length equals 15 residues. Germline V gene lookup returns CDR1 SGDLS and CDR2 YYNGEE. The CDR3 DNA reads as TGTGCCAGCAGCGTAGGGAGGGTAGGGACGGAGACCCAGTACTTC. The encoded protein is CASSVGRVGTETQYF.

The chain has TRBV9 and TRBJ1-6; D is unresolved. The CDR3 runs 17 residues. In germline, CDR1 is SGDLS, CDR2 YYNGEE. V lost 0 bases, J lost 0 bases, and 10 bases lay in between. This CDR3 reads CASSVEGTTSYNSPLHF. In DNA, the CDR3 is TGTGCCAGCAGCGTAGAGGGTACAACCTCCTATAATTCACCCCTCCACTTT.

V usage is TRBV7-2 and J usage is TRBJ2-2, with a weak D call TRBD1 (6 bases). CDR1 and CDR2 (germline): SGHTA, FQGNSA. The CDR3 extends over 16 amino acids. V dropped 2 bases and J dropped 0 bases, with 10 bases sitting between them. DNA of the CDR3: TGTGCCAGCAGCTTACGGGGACAAACGAACACCGGGGAGCTGTTTTTT. Protein sequence: CASSLRGQTNTGELFF.

This chain joins TRBV4-3 and TRBJ2-1; 9 nucleotides align to TRBD2. With 4 bases clipped from V and 7 bases from J, the junction kept 8 bases outside the gene matches. The CDR3 spans 15 residues. Germline values: CDR1 LGHNA, CDR2 YSLEER. CDR3 sequence (DNA): TGCGCCAGCAGCCCCCGGCGGGAGGGCCAGAATGAGCAGTTCTTC. It specifies CASSPRREGQNEQFF.

CDR3 DNA sequence: TGTGCCAGCAGTGGCGCCAGGGAAAACCCCTACGAGCAGTACTTC. The encoded protein is CASSGARENPYEQYF. This chain joins TRBV2 and TRBJ2-7; a weak D match, TRBD1 (5 bases). The CDR3 is 15 amino acids. Germline CDR1 and CDR2: SNHLY and FYNNEI. Trimming stripped 4 bases from V and 2 bases from J, with 15 bases between.

This rearrangement joins TRBV6-1 to TRBJ2-2; the D gene could be TRBD1 or TRBD2 (6 bases each). The CDR3 covers 14 residues. Germline values: CDR1 MNHNS, CDR2 SASEGT. V was pared by 6 bases and J by 7 bases, with 15 bases between. The CDR3: CASSEAGQGGELFF. DNA for the CDR3: TGTGCCAGCAGCGAGGCGGGACAAGGCGGGGAGCTGTTTTTT.

This chain links TRBV29-1 with TRBJ2-3, with D possibly being TRBD2 (6 bases). Trimming shortened V by 6 bases and J by 7 bases, and 17 bases separated the two germline ends. The CDR3 runs to 13 residues. Germline loops: CDR1 SQVTM, CDR2 ANQGSEA. CDR3 DNA sequence: TGCAGCGTCCCCTCCCGGGAGTCCTATACGCAGTATTTT. Residues: CSVPSRESYTQYF.

J is TRBJ1-4 and V is TRBV5-8, with D perhaps matching TRBD1 (6 bases). Trimming pared 1 base from V and 10 bases from J, leaving 14 bases between. Germline values: CDR1 SGHTS, CDR2 YDEGEE. The CDR3 runs to 14 residues. The CDR3 protein is CASSLRTVRGKLFF. The CDR3 coding sequence is TGTGCCAGCAGCTTGAGGACAGTCCGGGGAAAACTGTTTTTT.

The chain uses TRBV5-4 and TRBJ1-2, with 11 bases matching TRBD1. V lost 2 bases to trimming and J lost 5 bases; unmatched junction nucleotides: 8. Germline V gene data show CDR1 as SGHNT and CDR2 as YYREEE (reference sequence). The CDR3 runs 16 residues. The CDR3, as DNA: TGTGCCAGCAGCTTCCACTCCGGGACAGGGGGTTATGGCTACACCTTC. Amino acids: CASSFHSGTGGYGYTF.

The chain recombines TRBV5-4 with TRBJ2-3; TRBD2 is a possible D gene (6 bases). This CDR3 is built from 14 residues. Germline V gene lookup returns CDR1 SGHNT and CDR2 YYREEE (reference sequence). With 4 bases removed from V and 0 bases from J, the gap between germline ends came to 9 bases. This chain's CDR3 is CASSAGLSTDTQYF. In DNA form, the CDR3 reads TGTGCCAGCAGCGCGGGACTGAGCACAGATACGCAGTATTTT.

The chain recombines TRBV11-2 with TRBJ1-5, with D uncertain. This CDR3 contains 13 residues. CDR1 is SGHAT, CDR2 FQNNGV, per germline. The V and J ends lost 4 bases and 7 bases respectively, with 11 bases between them. CDR3 in amino acids: CASSSGVGQPQHF. As DNA, the CDR3 is TGTGCCAGCAGCTCCGGGGTTGGACAGCCCCAGCATTTT. Full variable domain (missing parts from reference TRBV11-2 and TRBJ1-5): EAGVAQSPRYKIIEKRQSVAFWCNPISGHATLYWYQQILGQGPKLLIQFQNNGVVDDSQLPKDRFSAERLKGVDSTLKIQPAKLEDSAVYLCASSSGVGQPQHFGDGTRLSIL.

The gene calls are TRBV19 and TRBJ2-5, with 9 positions matching TRBD1. The ends lost 3 bases at V and 6 bases at J; junction bases unmatched: 2. Germline CDR1 reads LNHDA; CDR2 reads SQIVND (reference sequence). The CDR3 has 13 residues. This chain's CDR3 is CASSIDRGKTQYF. The DNA for the CDR3 is TGTGCCAGTAGTATCGACAGGGGGAAGACCCAGTACTTC.

The rearrangement joins TRBV5-1 to TRBJ2-7; D is possibly TRBD1 (5 bases). There are 14 residues in the CDR3. Trimming took off 4 bases at V and 7 bases at J, with 18 bases between the two ends. Germline V CDR1 and CDR2: SGHRS, YFSETQ. The CDR3 DNA reads TGCGCCAGCAGCCGACAATCGACAGCTTTGGAGCAGTACTTC. Its translation is CASSRQSTALEQYF.

The chain carries TRBV2 and TRBJ2-1; perhaps TRBD2 as D (7 bases). This CDR3 comprises 15 residues. Germline values: CDR1 SNHLY, CDR2 FYNNEI. V gave up 4 bases and J gave up 4 bases, with 14 bases separating them. In DNA form, the CDR3 reads TGTGCCAGCAGTGGAGGGCGGGGGCTATACAATGAGCAGTTCTTC. Translation gives CASSGGRGLYNEQFF.

The J gene is TRBJ2-7, the V gene TRBV2, with 11 bases identical to TRBD2. Germline V gene sequence: CDR1 SNHLY, CDR2 FYNNEI. With V trimmed by 6 bases and J by 2 bases, 9 bases remained unmatched. The CDR3 is 16 amino acids. The DNA for the CDR3 is TGTGCCAGCAGGATGGGACTAGCGGAGCTGACCTACGAGCAGTACTTC. Translated: CASRMGLAELTYEQYF.

The V and J genes are TRBV29-1 and TRBJ2-3, with TRBD1 matching 7 bases. Germline V lookup: CDR1 SQVTM, CDR2 ANQGSEA. The ends lost 1 base at V and 9 bases at J; junction bases unmatched: 7. The CDR3 covers 13 residues. The CDR3 region is CSVEASTRGTQYF. CDR3 sequence (DNA): TGCAGCGTTGAAGCTAGCACCAGGGGGACGCAGTATTTT.

The chain has TRBV7-9 and TRBJ2-7, with TRBD1 matching over 9 bases. The germline V gene has CDR1 SEHNR and CDR2 FQNEAQ (reference sequence). The CDR3 runs 15 residues. V trimming: 3 bases; J trimming: 6 bases; junction bases outside the gene matches: 9. The CDR3 region has the DNA TGTGCCAGCAGCTTCCCCGGGACAGGGAGTGGCGAGCAGTACTTC. The encoded protein is CASSFPGTGSGEQYF.

V usage is TRBV9 and J usage is TRBJ2-5, with D unresolved. The V and J ends lost 4 bases and 5 bases respectively, with 9 bases between them. Germline V gene lookup returns CDR1 SGDLS and CDR2 YYNGEE. The CDR3 spans 12 residues. The CDR3 DNA sequence: TGTGCCAGCAGCTCCGCGTCGGAGACCCAGTACTTC. Translating it yields CASSSASETQYF.

The rearrangement links TRBV5-4 to TRBJ1-6; D not resolved. The V and J ends lost 0 bases and 6 bases respectively, with 7 bases between them. The germline gives CDR1 SGHNT, CDR2 YYREEE (reference sequence). This CDR3 has 14 residues. CDR3 DNA sequence: TGTGCCAGCAGCTTGGAGATTAGTAATTCACCCCTCCACTTT. This codes for CASSLEISNSPLHF.

The rearrangement joins TRBV28 to TRBJ1-2; no clear D. The germline V gene has CDR1 MDHEN and CDR2 SYDVKM. The CDR3 has 15 residues. The V end was cut by 4 bases, the J end by 1 base, with 13 bases between. The CDR3 DNA reads TGTGCCAGCAGTTCGGGAGCATTCTATAACTATGGCTACACCTTC. Translated: CASSSGAFYNYGYTF.

The chain's CDR3 is CASSSRTGELFF. The DNA for the CDR3 is TGTGCCAGCAGCTCAAGGACCGGGGAGCTGTTTTTT. This chain connects TRBV11-3 to TRBJ2-2; D not certain. The CDR3 runs 12 residues. V was cut by 4 bases and J by 5 bases, with 5 bases left in between. Germline V lookup: CDR1 SGHNT, CDR2 YENEEA.

The chain is built from TRBV2 and TRBJ1-2; D possibly corresponds to TRBD1 (6 bases). Germline CDR1 and CDR2: SNHLY and FYNNEI. This CDR3 comprises 14 residues. V lost 8 bases to trimming and J lost 2 bases, with 15 bases between them. CDR3 DNA: TGTGCCAGCGCATCACGGGGGACAAACTATGGCTACACCTTC. Its translation is CASASRGTNYGYTF.

The V call is TRBV6-6, the J call TRBJ2-7; a weak D match, TRBD1 (6 bases). CDR3 length: 15 amino acids. The V end lost 5 bases, the J end lost 4 bases, and 18 bases lay between the germline ends. Germline-derived CDR1 and CDR2 are MNHNY and SVGAGI (reference sequence). The CDR3 nucleotides read TGTGCCAGCAGTGAGGCCGGGACACCGTATTACGAGCAGTACTTC. Its translation: CASSEAGTPYYEQYF.